The 4 T cell receptor beta chains below all came from one sample that was sequenced in a study of early T cells in non-severe SARS-CoV-2 infection. TCRdb recomputed calls from the 5' RACE reads with MiXCR, one row per CDR3 protein. This sample has about 50,000 distinct CDR3 sequences, with approximately 9.4% found just once. The sample taken for sequencing was whole blood. The receptors were sampled from an adult who was a healthcare worker with PCR-confirmed SARS-CoV-2 infection or an uninfected control (not recorded which).

Ten or more counts support this clonotype. The CDR3 nucleotides read TGCAGTGCTAGTTCGGGGGGCAACACTGAAGCTTTCTTT. This gives the protein CSASSGGNTEAFF. The chain carries TRBV20-1 and TRBJ1-1, with a weak D call TRBD1 (6 bases). This CDR3 is 13 amino acids long. Germline V gives CDR1 DFQATT, CDR2 SNEGSKA (reference sequence). The germline V and J ends were trimmed by 3 bases and 2 bases, with 10 bases remaining between them.

The chain combines TRBV27 with TRBJ2-1, with D hard to call. Trimming shortened V by 5 bases and J by 0 bases, and 14 bases separated the two germline ends. The germline V gene encodes CDR1 MNHEY and CDR2 SMNVEV (reference sequence). CDR3 size: 16 residues. Here the CDR3 DNA reads TGTGCCAGCAGTCAATTTATGCCCAGCTCCTACAATGAGCAGTTCTTC. Translated, it gives CASSQFMPSSYNEQFF.

Ten or more counts support this clonotype. This chain links TRBV2 with TRBJ1-5, with a tentative D call TRBD1 (5 bases). Germline assignment: CDR1 SNHLY and CDR2 FYNNEI. The CDR3 contains 16 residues. V lost 3 bases, J lost 0 bases, and 12 bases lay in between. The CDR3 loop is CASSEAGRGSNQPQHF. For the CDR3, the DNA is TGTGCCAGCAGTGAGGCGGGACGGGGTAGCAATCAGCCCCAGCATTTT.

This clonotype was counted at least ten times. The chain combines TRBV11-3 with TRBJ2-3; 8 nucleotides align to TRBD2. In germline, CDR1 is SGHNT, CDR2 YENEEA. The CDR3 runs 17 residues. The J segment lost 0 bases and the V segment lost 5 bases, leaving 10 bases of the junction unmatched. The CDR3 region has the DNA TGTGCCAGCAGCGTTAGCGGGACGGATGGGAGCACAGATACGCAGTATTTT. It is translated as CASSVSGTDGSTDTQYF.